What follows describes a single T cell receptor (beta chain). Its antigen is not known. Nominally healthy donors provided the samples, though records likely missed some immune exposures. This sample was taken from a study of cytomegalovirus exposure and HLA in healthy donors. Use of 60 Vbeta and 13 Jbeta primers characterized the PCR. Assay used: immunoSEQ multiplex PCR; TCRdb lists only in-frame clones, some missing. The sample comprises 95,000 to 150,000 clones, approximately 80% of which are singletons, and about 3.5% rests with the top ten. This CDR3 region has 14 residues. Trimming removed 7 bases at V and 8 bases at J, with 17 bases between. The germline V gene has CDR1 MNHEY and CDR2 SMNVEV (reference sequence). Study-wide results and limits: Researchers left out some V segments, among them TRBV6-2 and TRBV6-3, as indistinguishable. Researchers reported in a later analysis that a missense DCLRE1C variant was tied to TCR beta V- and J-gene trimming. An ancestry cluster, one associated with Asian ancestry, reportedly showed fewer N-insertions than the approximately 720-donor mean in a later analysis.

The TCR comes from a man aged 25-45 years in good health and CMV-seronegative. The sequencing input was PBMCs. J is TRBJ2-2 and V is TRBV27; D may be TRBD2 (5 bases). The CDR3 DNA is TGTGCCAGCAAGAGTGGCGGGTTGTCAGGGGAGCTGTTTTTT. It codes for CASKSGGLSGELFF.